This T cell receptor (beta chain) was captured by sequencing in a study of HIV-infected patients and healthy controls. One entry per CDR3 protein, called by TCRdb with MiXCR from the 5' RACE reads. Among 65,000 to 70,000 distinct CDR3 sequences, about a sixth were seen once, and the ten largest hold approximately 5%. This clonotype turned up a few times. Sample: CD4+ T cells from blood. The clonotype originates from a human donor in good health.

CDR3 loop: CASSLLAGGALRKLFF. DNA for the CDR3: TGTGCCAGCAGTTTATTGGCAGGGGGCGCGTTGCGGAAACTGTTTTTT. The rearrangement uses TRBV28 and TRBJ1-4, with 8 bases fitting TRBD1. This CDR3 comprises 16 residues. Germline CDR1 and CDR2: MDHEN and SYDVKM. After removal of 1 base from V and 11 bases from J, the junction contained 12 bases not matched to a gene.